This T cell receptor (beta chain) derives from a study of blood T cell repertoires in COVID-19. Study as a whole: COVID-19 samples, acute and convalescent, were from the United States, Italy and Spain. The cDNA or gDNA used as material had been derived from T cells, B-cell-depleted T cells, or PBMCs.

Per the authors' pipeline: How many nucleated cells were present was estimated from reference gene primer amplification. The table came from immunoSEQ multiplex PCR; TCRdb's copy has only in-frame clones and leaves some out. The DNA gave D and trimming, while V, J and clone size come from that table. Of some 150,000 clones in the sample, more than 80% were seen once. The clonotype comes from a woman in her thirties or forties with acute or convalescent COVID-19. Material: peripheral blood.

The CDR3 DNA sequence: TGTGCCTGGAGTACCGGGACAGGGTGGAGCACAGATACGCAGTATTTT. It yields the protein CAWSTGTGWSTDTQYF. The chain carries TRBV30 and TRBJ2-3; 9 positions agree with TRBD1. Germline CDR1 reads GTSNPN; CDR2 reads SVGIG (reference sequence). Trimming removed 2 bases from V and 0 bases from J; junction bases left unmatched: 6. The CDR3 consists of 16 residues. The whole variable domain, filled in from reference TRBV30 and TRBJ2-3, reads SQTIHQWPATLVQPVGSPLSLECTVEGTSNPNLYWYRQAAGRGLQLLFYSVGIGQISSEVPQNLSASRPQDRQFILSSKKLLLSDSGFYLCAWSTGTGWSTDTQYFGPGTRLTVL.